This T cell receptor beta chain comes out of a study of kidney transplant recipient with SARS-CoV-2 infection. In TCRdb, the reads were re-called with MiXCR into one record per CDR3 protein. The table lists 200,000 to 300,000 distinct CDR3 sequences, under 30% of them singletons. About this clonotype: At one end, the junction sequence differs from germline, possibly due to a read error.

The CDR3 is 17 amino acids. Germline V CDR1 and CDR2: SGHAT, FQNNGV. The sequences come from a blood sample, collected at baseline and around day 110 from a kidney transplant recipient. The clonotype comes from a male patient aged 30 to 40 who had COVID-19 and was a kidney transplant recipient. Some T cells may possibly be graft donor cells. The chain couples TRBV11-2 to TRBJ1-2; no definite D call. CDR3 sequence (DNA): TGTGCCAGCAGCCACTTGTCAACAAGCAGAAAGACCTATGGCTACGCCTTC. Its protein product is CASSHLSTSRKTYGYAF.